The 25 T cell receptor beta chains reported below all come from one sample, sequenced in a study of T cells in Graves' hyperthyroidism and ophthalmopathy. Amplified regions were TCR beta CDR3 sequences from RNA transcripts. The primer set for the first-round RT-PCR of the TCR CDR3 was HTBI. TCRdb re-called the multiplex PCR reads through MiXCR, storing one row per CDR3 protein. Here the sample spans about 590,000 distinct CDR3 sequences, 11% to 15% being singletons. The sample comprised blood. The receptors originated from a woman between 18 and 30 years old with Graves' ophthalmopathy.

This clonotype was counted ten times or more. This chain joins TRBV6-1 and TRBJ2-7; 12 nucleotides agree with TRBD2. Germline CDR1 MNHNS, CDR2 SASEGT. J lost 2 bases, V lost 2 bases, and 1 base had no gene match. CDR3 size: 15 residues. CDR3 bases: TGTGCCAGCAGTGAACTAGCGGGAGGGCCCTACGAGCAGTACTTC. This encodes CASSELAGGPYEQYF.

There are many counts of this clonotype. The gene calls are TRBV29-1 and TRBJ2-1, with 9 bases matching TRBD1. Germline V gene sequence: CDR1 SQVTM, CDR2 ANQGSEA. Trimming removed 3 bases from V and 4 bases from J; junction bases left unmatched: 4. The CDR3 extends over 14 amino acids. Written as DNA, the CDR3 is TGCAGCGTTGAGGGACAGGGAGGGTACAATGAGCAGTTCTTC. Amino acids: CSVEGQGGYNEQFF.

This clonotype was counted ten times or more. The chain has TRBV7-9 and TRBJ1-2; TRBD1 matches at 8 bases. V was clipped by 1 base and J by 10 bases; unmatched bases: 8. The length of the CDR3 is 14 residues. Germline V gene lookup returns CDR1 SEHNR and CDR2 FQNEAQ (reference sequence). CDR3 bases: TGTGCCAGCAGCTTAGATGGACAGGGTGTTGCCTACACCTTC. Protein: CASSLDGQGVAYTF.

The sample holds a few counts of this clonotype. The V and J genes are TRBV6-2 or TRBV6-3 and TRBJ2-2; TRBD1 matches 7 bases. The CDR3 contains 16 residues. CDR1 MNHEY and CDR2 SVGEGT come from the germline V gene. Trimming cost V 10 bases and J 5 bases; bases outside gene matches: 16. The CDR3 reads CATRSEGGEVTGELFF. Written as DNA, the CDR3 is TGTGCCACGCGATCGGAAGGGGGCGAGGTGACCGGGGAGCTGTTTTTT.

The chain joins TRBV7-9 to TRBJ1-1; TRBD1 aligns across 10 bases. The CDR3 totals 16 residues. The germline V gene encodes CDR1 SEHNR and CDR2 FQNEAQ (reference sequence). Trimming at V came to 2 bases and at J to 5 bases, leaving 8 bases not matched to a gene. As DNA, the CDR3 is TGTGCCAGCAGCTTAAGGGACAGGGGAAGGGATACTGAAGCTTTCTTT. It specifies CASSLRDRGRDTEAFF.

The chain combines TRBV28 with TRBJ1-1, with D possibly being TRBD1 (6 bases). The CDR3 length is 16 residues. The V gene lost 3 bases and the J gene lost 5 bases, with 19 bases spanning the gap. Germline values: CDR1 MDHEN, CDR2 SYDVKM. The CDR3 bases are TGTGCCAGCAGTTTGGGATTGGGGGGGCTGTGGACTGAAGCTTTCTTT. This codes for CASSLGLGGLWTEAFF.

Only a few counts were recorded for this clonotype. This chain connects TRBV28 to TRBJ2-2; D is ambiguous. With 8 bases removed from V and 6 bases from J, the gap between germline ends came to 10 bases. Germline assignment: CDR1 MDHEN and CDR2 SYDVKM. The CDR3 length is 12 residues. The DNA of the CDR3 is TGTGCCAGCCTCACCTACTCCGGGGAGCTGTTTTTT. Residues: CASLTYSGELFF. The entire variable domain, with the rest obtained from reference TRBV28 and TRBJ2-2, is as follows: DVKVTQSSRYLVKRTGEKVFLECVQDMDHENMFWYRQDPGLGLRLIYFSYDVKMKEKGDIPEGYSVSREKKERFSLILESASTNQTSMYLCASLTYSGELFFGEGSRLTVL.

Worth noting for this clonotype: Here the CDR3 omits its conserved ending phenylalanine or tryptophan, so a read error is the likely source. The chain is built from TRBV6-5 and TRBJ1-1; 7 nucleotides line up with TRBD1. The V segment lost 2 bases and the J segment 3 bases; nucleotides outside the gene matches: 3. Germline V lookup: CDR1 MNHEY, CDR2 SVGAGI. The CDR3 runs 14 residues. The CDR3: CASSYRGQYTEAFS. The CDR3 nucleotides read TGTGCCAGCAGTTACAGGGGGCAGTACACTGAAGCTTTCTCT.

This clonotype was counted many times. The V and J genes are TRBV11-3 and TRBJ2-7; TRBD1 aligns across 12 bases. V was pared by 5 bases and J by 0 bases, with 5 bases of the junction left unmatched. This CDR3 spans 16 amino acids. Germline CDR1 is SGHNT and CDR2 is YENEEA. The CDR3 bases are TGTGCCAGCAGCCCGGGACAGGGGGCCATCTCCTACGAGCAGTACTTC. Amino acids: CASSPGQGAISYEQYF.

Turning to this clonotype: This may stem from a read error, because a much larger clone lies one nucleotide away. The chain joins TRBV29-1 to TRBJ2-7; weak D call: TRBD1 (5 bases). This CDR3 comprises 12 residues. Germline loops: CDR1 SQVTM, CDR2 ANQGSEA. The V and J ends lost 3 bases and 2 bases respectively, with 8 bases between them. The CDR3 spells CSVEGRAYEQYF. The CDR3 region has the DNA TGCAGCGTTGAGGGCAGGGCCTACGAGCAGTACTTC.

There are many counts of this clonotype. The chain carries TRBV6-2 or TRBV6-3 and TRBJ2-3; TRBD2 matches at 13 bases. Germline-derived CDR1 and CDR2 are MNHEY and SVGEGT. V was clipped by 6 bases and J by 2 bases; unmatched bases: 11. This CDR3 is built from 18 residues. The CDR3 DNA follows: TGTGCCAGCAGCCCGGGACTAGCGGGATCCCCACCCACAGATACGCAGTATTTT. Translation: CASSPGLAGSPPTDTQYF.

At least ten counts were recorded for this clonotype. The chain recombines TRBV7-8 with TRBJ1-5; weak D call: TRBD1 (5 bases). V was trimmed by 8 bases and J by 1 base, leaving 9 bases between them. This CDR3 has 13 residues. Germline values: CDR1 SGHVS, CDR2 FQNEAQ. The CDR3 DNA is TGTGCCAGCGGGAAGGGGAGCAATCAGCCCCAGCATTTT. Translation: CASGKGSNQPQHF. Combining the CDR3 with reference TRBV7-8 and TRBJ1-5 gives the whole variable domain GAGVSQSPRYKVAKRGQDVALRCDPISGHVSLFWYQQALGQGPEFLTYFQNEAQLDKSGLPSDRFFAERPEGSVSTLKIQRTQQEDSAVYLCASGKGSNQPQHFGDGTRLSIL.

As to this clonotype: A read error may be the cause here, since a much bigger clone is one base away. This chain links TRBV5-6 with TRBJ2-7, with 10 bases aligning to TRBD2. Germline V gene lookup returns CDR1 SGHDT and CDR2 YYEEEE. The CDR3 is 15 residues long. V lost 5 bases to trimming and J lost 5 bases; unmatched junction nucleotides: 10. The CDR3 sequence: CASRKSAGGPDEQYF. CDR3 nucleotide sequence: TGTGCCAGCAGGAAATCAGCGGGAGGGCCCGACGAGCAGTACTTC.

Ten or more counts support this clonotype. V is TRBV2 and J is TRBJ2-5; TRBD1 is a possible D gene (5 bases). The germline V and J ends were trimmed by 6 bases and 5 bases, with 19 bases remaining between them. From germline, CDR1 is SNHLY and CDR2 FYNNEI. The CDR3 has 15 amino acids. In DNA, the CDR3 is TGTGCCAGCAGACGAGGAGACAGCCTAGGGGAGACCCAGTACTTC. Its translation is CASRRGDSLGETQYF.

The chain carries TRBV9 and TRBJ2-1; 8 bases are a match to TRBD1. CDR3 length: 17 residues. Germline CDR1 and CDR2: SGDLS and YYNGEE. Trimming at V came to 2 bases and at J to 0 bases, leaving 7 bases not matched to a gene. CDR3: CASSVWDRRSSYNEQFF. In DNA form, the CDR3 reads TGTGCCAGCAGCGTCTGGGACAGGAGGAGCTCCTACAATGAGCAGTTCTTC.

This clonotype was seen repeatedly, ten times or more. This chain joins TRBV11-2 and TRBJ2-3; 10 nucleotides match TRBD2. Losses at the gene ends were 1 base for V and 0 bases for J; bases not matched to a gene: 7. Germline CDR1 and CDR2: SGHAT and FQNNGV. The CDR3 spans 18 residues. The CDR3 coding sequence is TGTGCCAGCAGCTTAGGTCCGGGACTAGCGACTAGCACAGATACGCAGTATTTT. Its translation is CASSLGPGLATSTDTQYF.

Here the CDR3 DNA reads TGTGCCAGTAGTATCGGCCCGTGGAGCGGGACAGATACGCAGTATTTT. Its protein product is CASSIGPWSGTDTQYF. The chain employs TRBV19 and TRBJ2-3; D possibly corresponds to TRBD2 (6 bases). V was shortened by 3 bases and J by 3 bases, with 16 bases between the two germline ends. Germline-derived CDR1 and CDR2 are LNHDA and SQIVND (reference sequence). The CDR3 spans 16 residues.

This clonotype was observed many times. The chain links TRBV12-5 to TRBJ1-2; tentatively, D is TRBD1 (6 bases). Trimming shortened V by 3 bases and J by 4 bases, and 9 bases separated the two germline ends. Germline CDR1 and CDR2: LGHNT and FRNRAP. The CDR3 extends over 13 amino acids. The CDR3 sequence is CASGFATGYGYTF. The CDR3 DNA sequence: TGTGCTAGTGGTTTCGCGACAGGCTATGGCTACACCTTC.

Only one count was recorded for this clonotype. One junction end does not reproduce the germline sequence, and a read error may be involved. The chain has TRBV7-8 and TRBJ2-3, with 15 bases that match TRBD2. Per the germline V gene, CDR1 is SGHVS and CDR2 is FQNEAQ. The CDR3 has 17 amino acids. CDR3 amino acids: CASSHVGLAGGENTQYF. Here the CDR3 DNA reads TGCGCCAGCAGCCACGTGGGACTAGCGGGAGGAGAAAATACGCAGTATTTT.

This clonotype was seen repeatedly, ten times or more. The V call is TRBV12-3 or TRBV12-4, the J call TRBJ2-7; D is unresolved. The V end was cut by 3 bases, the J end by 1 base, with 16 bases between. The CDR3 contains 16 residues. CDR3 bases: TGTGCCAGCAGTTTGCGTAGGTGGGCCAAGTCCTACGAGCAGTACTTC. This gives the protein CASSLRRWAKSYEQYF.

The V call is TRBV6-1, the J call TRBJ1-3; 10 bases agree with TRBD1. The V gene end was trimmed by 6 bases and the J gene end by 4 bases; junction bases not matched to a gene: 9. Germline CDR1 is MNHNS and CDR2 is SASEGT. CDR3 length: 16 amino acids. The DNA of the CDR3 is TGTGCCAGCAGGTCGCGGGACAGGGGCTTCGGAAACACCATATATTTT. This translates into CASRSRDRGFGNTIYF.

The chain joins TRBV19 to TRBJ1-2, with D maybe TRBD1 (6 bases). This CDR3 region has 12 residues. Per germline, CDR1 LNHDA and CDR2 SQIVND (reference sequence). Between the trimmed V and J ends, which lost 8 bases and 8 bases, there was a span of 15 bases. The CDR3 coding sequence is TGTGCCAGTCTACAGGGATTGGGCGGCTACACCTTC. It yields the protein CASLQGLGGYTF.

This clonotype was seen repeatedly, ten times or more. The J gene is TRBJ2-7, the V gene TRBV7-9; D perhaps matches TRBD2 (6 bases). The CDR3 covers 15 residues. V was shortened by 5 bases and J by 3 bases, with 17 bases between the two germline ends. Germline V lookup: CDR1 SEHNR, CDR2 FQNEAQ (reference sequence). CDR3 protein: CASSPEGLLNYEQYF. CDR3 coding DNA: TGTGCCAGCAGCCCAGAGGGACTTTTGAACTACGAGCAGTACTTC.

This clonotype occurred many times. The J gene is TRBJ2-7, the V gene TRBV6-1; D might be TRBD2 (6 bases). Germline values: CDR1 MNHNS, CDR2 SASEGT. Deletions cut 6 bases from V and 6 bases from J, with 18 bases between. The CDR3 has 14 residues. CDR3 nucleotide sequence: TGTGCCAGCAGCGTATTGGGACCGGAGGGCGAGCAGTACTTC. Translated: CASSVLGPEGEQYF.

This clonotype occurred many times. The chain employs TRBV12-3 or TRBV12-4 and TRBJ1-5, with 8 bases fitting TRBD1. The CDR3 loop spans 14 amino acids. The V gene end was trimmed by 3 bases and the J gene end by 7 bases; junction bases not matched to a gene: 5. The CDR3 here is CASSFTGGGQPQHF. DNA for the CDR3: TGTGCCAGCAGTTTTACAGGGGGAGGGCAGCCCCAGCATTTT.